The 7 T cell receptor beta chains listed next were all sequenced from one sample in a study of vaccination effects on CD4 cells after COVID-19 (dated by TCRdb to the early 2020s). Their antigens remain unidentified. Library method: the immunoSEQ multiplex PCR assay. In TCRdb, the immuneACCESS table is reduced to in-frame sequences with V and J assigned. These tables do not hold every clone; where another copy was compared, an unresolved V gene accounts for under half, and the others remain unexplained. Within this sample are about 28,000 clones, with roughly 80% of them counted one time only. Of the sample, 9.5% to 13% is held by the ten largest clones. The ViraFEST assay stimulated PBMC with viral peptide pools and then used TCR sequencing to identify antigen-specific CD4+ T cell clonotypes by expansion. After about 10 days of culture, CD4+ T cells were isolated with the EasySep CD4+ T cell isolation kit. Each participant received two doses of an mRNA SARS-CoV-2 vaccine, either BNT162b2 or mRNA-1273.

Sample: CD4+ T cells from PBMCs cultured with HCoV-NL63 spike peptides, taken after COVID-19 vaccination. Taken with the paper, the label for cell subset or site translates to: HCoV-NL63 spike overlapping peptide pool stimulation. The receptors come from a human donor who received a COVID-19 vaccine.

V is TRBV2 and J is TRBJ1-3; D gene uncertain. Germline V gene sequence: CDR1 SNHLY, CDR2 FYNNEI. The CDR3 runs to 13 residues. V gave up 4 bases and J gave up 5 bases, with 9 bases separating them. CDR3: CASSVSTRNTIYF. In DNA form, the CDR3 reads TGTGCCAGCAGTGTCTCAACGAGAAACACCATATATTTT.

The gene calls are TRBV7-9 and TRBJ2-5, with TRBD2 matching 10 bases. The V segment lost 4 bases and the J segment 5 bases; nucleotides outside the gene matches: 10. The V gene's germline CDR1 is SEHNR and CDR2 FQNEAQ (reference sequence). The CDR3 sequence is 16 residues long. CDR3: CASSSSGGAGGETQYF. The CDR3 coding sequence is TGTGCCAGCAGCTCAAGCGGGGGGGCCGGAGGCGAGACCCAGTACTTC.

DNA for the CDR3: TGTGCCAGCAGCGTAGACGGAGCAGGGGACTATAATTCACCCCTCCACTTT. The encoded protein is CASSVDGAGDYNSPLHF. The chain joins TRBV9 to TRBJ1-6; maybe TRBD1 (6 bases). Trimming left V 0 bases short and J 3 bases short, with 13 bases between. CDR1 and CDR2 (germline): SGDLS, YYNGEE. The CDR3 spans 17 residues. Complete variable domain (other parts from reference TRBV9 and TRBJ1-6): DSGVTQTPKHLITATGQRVTLRCSPRSGDLSVYWYQQSLDQGLQFLIQYYNGEERAKGNILERFSAQQFPDLHSELNLSSLELGDSALYFCASSVDGAGDYNSPLHFGNGTRLTVT.

This sequence joins TRBV2 and TRBJ1-2, with D unresolved. V lost 1 base, J lost 8 bases, and 5 bases lay in between. This CDR3 has 11 residues. Germline-derived CDR1 and CDR2 are SNHLY and FYNNEI. The CDR3 DNA follows: TGTGCCAGCAGTGAAGTAAGGGGCTACACCTTC. It encodes CASSEVRGYTF.

The chain links TRBV27 to TRBJ2-1; 12 bases align to TRBD2. The V gene's germline CDR1 is MNHEY and CDR2 SMNVEV (reference sequence). This CDR3 spans 16 amino acids. With 3 bases clipped from V and 4 bases from J, the junction kept 4 bases outside the gene matches. The CDR3 loop reads CASSLSGLAGYNEQFF. The DNA of the CDR3 is TGTGCCAGCAGTTTGTCGGGACTAGCGGGTTACAATGAGCAGTTCTTC.

The chain recombines TRBV18 with TRBJ1-1; no definite D call. V lost 3 bases, J lost 3 bases, and 14 bases lay in between. The CDR3 has 15 residues. The germline V gene has CDR1 KGHSH and CDR2 LQKENI. The CDR3 coding sequence is TGTGCCAGCTCACCCGCGGGCCCGTGGGACACTGAAGCTTTCTTT. This gives the protein CASSPAGPWDTEAFF.

The chain has TRBV9 and TRBJ1-2, with TRBD1 as a possible D gene (6 bases). Germline CDR1 and CDR2: SGDLS and YYNGEE. The CDR3 has 15 residues. Trimming removed 0 bases from V and 2 bases from J, with 11 bases in between. The DNA of the CDR3 is TGTGCCAGCAGCGTAGCCGGGACACGAAACTATGGCTACACCTTC. Protein: CASSVAGTRNYGYTF.